Listed here are 8 T cell receptor beta chains from one sample, sequenced in a study of blood T cell repertoires in COVID-19. Produced via immunoSEQ multiplex PCR; TCRdb's table is partial and in-frame only. Of roughly 100,000 clones in the sample, about 90% were seen once. The sample was peripheral blood. Receptors were obtained from a human donor in a cohort sampled during active COVID-19.

The chain carries TRBV11-3 and TRBJ2-2, with a weak D call TRBD2 (7 bases). In germline, CDR1 is SGHNT, CDR2 YENEEA. Deletions cut 1 base from V and 6 bases from J, with 12 bases between. This CDR3 region has 15 residues. CDR3 sequence: CASSLVRGASGELFF. CDR3 coding DNA: TGTGCCAGCAGCTTAGTACGGGGGGCCTCCGGGGAGCTGTTTTTT.

J is TRBJ2-2 and V is TRBV6-2 or TRBV6-3; 9 positions agree with TRBD1. This CDR3 spans 16 amino acids. Unmatched junction bases numbered 6, after V lost 2 bases and J lost 5 bases. The germline gives CDR1 MNHEY, CDR2 SVGEGT. DNA of the CDR3: TGTGCCAGCAGTTACGTCACAGGGGGCTGGACCGGGGAGCTGTTTTTT. It is translated as CASSYVTGGWTGELFF.

This chain links TRBV9 with TRBJ1-2; D may be TRBD1 (6 bases). The V end lost 0 bases, the J end lost 6 bases, and 15 bases lay between the germline ends. From germline, CDR1 is SGDLS and CDR2 YYNGEE. CDR3 size: 15 residues. CDR3 sequence reads: CASSVEIRPGDGYTF. The CDR3 DNA reads TGTGCCAGCAGCGTAGAAATCCGCCCAGGGGATGGCTACACCTTC.

The chain employs TRBV27 and TRBJ1-4; 8 bases fit TRBD1. The CDR3 runs 14 residues. Germline V CDR1 and CDR2: MNHEY, SMNVEV (reference sequence). Trimming cost V 6 bases and J 3 bases; bases outside gene matches: 3. This CDR3 reads CASSLQGANEKLFF. CDR3 in DNA: TGTGCCAGCAGCCTACAGGGGGCTAATGAAAAACTGTTTTTT. Drawing the rest from reference TRBV27 and TRBJ1-4, the complete variable domain is EAQVTQNPRYLITVTGKKLTVTCSQNMNHEYMSWYRQDPGLGLRQIYYSMNVEVTDKGDVPEGYKVSRKEKRNFPLILESPSPNQTSLYFCASSLQGANEKLFFGSGTQLSVL.

The chain has TRBV30 and TRBJ1-5; 11 bases line up with TRBD1. Trimming cost V 0 bases and J 0 bases; bases outside gene matches: 16. CDR3 length: 21 residues. The germline V gene has CDR1 GTSNPN and CDR2 SVGIG (reference sequence). CDR3 in amino acids: CAWSVRFGTGGRGYSNQPQHF. CDR3 nucleotides: TGTGCCTGGAGTGTAAGATTCGGGACAGGGGGACGAGGATATAGCAATCAGCCCCAGCATTTT.

The rearrangement joins TRBV5-6 to TRBJ1-1; no reliable D call. This CDR3 spans 17 amino acids. V was clipped by 0 bases and J by 0 bases, with 15 bases between them. Germline-derived CDR1 and CDR2 are SGHDT and YYEEEE. CDR3: CASSLDGPVGLNTEAFF. The DNA of the CDR3 is TGTGCCAGCAGCTTGGATGGGCCAGTGGGCCTGAACACTGAAGCTTTCTTT. Full variable domain (remainder filled in from reference TRBV5-6 and TRBJ1-1): DAGVTQSPTHLIKTRGQQVTLRCSPKSGHDTVSWYQQALGQGPQFIFQYYEEEERQRGNFPDRFSGHQFPNYSSELNVNALLLGDSALYLCASSLDGPVGLNTEAFFGQGTRLTVV.

J is TRBJ2-7 and V is TRBV7-2, with D perhaps matching TRBD2 (7 bases). The germline V gene has CDR1 SGHTA and CDR2 FQGNSA. This CDR3 contains 15 residues. V was trimmed by 5 bases and J by 4 bases, leaving 18 bases between them. CDR3 DNA sequence: TGTGCCAGCAGCCACACGGGGGGAGGGGGGTACGAGCAGTACTTC. Protein product: CASSHTGGGGYEQYF.

The chain joins TRBV6-2 or TRBV6-3 to TRBJ2-7; 7 bases agree with TRBD2. This CDR3 contains 18 residues. Germline CDR1 and CDR2: MNHEY and SVGEGT. The J segment lost 1 base and the V segment lost 0 bases, leaving 12 bases of the junction unmatched. This chain's CDR3 is CASSYSGLADAGSYEQYF. CDR3 DNA sequence: TGTGCCAGCAGTTACTCGGGTCTAGCGGACGCAGGATCCTACGAGCAGTACTTC.